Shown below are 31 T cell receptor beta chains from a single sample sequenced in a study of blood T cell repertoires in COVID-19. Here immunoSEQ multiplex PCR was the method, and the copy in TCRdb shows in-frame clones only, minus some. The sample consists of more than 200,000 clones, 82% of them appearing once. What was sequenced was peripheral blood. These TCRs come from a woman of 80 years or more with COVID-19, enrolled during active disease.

CDR3: CASSERHRGHGYTF. DNA of the CDR3: TGTGCCAGCAGTGAACGGCACAGGGGACATGGCTACACCTTC. This chain joins TRBV25-1 and TRBJ1-2, with 7 bases fitting TRBD1. The CDR3 extends over 14 amino acids. Germline values: CDR1 MGHDK, CDR2 SYGVNS. V was clipped by 2 bases and J by 6 bases; unmatched bases: 6.

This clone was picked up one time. In nucleotides, the CDR3 is TGTGCCAGCAGCCGACTAGCTCGGGGGGAGCTGTTTTTT. Translated: CASSRLARGELFF. The rearrangement joins TRBV7-2 to TRBJ2-2, with TRBD2 matching over 7 bases. V gave up 5 bases and J gave up 8 bases; unmatched junction bases: 5. Germline-derived CDR1 and CDR2 are SGHTA and FQGNSA. The CDR3 consists of 13 residues.

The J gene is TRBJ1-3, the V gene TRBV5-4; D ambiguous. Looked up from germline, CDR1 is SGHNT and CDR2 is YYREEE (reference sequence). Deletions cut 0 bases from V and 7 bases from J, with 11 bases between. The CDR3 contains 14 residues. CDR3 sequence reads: CASSLAGGGNTIYF. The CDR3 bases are TGTGCCAGCAGCTTGGCGGGTGGTGGGAACACCATATATTTT.

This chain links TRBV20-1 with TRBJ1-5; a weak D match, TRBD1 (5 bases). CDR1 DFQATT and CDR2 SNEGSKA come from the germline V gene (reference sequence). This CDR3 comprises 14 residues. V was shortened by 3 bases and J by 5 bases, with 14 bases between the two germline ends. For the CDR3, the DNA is TGCAGTGCTAGTGATCTCGGGGGGGATCAGCCCCAGCATTTT. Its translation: CSASDLGGDQPQHF.

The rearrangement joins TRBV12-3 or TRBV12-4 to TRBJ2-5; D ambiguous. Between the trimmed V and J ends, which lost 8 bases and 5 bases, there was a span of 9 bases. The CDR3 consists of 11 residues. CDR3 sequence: CASSLGETQYF. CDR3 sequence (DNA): TGTGCCAGCTCGCTCGGGGAGACCCAGTACTTC.

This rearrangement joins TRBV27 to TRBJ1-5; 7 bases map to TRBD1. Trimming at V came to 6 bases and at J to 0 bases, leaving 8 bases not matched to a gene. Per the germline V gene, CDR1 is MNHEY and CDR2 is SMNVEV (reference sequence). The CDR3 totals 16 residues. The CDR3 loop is CASSAGQLYSNQPQHF. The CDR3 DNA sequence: TGTGCCAGCAGCGCGGGACAGCTATATAGCAATCAGCCCCAGCATTTT.

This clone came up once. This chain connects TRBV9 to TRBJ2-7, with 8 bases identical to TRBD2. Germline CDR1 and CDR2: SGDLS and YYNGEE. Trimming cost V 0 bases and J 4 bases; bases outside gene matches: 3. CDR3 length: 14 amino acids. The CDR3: CASSVGSGSYEQYF. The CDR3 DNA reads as TGTGCCAGCAGCGTAGGGAGCGGGAGTTACGAGCAGTACTTC.

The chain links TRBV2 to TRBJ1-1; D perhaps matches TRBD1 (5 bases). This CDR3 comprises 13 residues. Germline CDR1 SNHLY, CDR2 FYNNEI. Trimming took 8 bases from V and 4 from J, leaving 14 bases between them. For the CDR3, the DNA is TGTGCCAGCTCCCCGGGGGGATTCACTGAAGCTTTCTTT. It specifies CASSPGGFTEAFF.

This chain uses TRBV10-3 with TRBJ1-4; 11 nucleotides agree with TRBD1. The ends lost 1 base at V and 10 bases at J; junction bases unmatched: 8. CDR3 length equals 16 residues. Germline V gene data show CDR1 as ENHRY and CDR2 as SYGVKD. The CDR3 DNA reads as TGTGCCATCAGTGAGTTTATGGCAGGGACAGGGGGAAAACTGTTTTTT. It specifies CAISEFMAGTGGKLFF.

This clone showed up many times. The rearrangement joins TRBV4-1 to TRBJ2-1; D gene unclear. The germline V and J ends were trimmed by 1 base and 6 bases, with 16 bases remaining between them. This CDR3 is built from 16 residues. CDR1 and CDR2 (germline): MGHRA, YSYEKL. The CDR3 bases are TGCGCCAGCAGCCAAGGGAGCATACGGTCGCCCAATGAGCAGTTCTTC. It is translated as CASSQGSIRSPNEQFF.

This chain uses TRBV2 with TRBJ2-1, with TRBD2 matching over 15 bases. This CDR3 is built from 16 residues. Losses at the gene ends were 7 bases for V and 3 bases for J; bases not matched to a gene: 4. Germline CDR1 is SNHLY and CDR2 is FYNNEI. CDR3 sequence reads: CASTRTSGGGYNEQFF. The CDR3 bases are TGTGCCAGCACGAGGACTAGCGGGGGGGGCTACAATGAGCAGTTCTTC.

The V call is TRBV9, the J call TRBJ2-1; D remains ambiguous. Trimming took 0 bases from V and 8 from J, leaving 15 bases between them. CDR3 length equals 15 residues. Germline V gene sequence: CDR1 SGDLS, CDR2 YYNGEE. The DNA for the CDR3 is TGTGCCAGCAGCGTAGCTCTCTCGAGCTTCGATGAGCAGTTCTTC. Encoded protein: CASSVALSSFDEQFF.

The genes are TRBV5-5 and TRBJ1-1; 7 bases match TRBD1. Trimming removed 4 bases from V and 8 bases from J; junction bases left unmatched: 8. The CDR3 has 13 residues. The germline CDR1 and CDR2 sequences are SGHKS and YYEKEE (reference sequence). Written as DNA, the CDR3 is TGTGCCAGCAGCCTCTACAGGGGCGTCGAAGCTTTCTTT. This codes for CASSLYRGVEAFF.

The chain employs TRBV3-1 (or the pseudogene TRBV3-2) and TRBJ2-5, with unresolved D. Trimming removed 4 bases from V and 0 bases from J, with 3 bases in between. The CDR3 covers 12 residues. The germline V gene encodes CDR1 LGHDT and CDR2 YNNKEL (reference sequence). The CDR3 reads CASSPHQETQYF. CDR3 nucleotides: TGTGCCAGCAGCCCTCACCAAGAGACCCAGTACTTC.

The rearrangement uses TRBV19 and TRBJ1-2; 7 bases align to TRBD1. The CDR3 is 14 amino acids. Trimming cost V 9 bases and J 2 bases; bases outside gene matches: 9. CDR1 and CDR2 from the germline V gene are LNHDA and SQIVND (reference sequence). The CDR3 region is CASFNPGQNYGYTF. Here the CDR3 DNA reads TGTGCCAGCTTCAACCCGGGACAGAACTATGGCTACACCTTC. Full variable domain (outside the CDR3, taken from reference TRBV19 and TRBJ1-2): DGGITQSPKYLFRKEGQNVTLSCEQNLNHDAMYWYRQDPGQGLRLIYYSQIVNDFQKGDIAEGYSVSREKKESFPLTVTSAQKNPTAFYLCASFNPGQNYGYTFGSGTRLTVV.

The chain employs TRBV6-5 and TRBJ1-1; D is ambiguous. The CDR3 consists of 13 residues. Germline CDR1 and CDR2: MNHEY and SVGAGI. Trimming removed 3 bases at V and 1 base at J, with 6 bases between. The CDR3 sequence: CASSYGENTEAFF. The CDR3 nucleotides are TGTGCCAGCAGTTATGGAGAGAACACTGAAGCTTTCTTT.

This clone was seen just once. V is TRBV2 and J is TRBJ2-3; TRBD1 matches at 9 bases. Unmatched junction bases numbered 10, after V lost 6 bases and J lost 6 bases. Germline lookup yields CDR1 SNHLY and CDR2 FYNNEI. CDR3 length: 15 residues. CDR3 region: CASREDRGIGDTQYF. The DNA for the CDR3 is TGTGCCAGCAGAGAGGACAGGGGCATAGGGGATACGCAGTATTTT.

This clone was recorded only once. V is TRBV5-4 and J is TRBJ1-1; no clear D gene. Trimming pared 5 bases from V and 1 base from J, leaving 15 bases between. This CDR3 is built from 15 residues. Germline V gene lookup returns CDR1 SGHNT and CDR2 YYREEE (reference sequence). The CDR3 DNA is TGTGCCAGCAGTCCGCCGGGTTGGCAGAACACTGAAGCTTTCTTT. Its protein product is CASSPPGWQNTEAFF.

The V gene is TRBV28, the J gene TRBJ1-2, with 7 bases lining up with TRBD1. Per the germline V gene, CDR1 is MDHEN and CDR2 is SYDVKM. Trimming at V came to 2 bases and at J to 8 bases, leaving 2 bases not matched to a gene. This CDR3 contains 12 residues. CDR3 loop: CASSLRQGGYTF. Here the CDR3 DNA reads TGTGCCAGCAGTTTACGACAGGGCGGCTACACCTTC.

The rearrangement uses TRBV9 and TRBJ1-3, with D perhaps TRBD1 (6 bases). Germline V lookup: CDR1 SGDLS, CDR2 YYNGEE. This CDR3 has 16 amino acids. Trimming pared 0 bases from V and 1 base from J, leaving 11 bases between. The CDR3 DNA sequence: TGTGCCAGCAGCGTAGGTCTGCAGGGGTCTGGAAACACCATATATTTT. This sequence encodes CASSVGLQGSGNTIYF.

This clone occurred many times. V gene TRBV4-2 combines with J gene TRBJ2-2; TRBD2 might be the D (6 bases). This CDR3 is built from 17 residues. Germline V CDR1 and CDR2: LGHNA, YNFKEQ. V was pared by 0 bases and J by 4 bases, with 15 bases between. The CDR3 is CASSQDWSGGVTGELFF. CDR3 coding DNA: TGTGCCAGCAGCCAAGATTGGAGCGGAGGGGTCACCGGGGAGCTGTTTTTT.

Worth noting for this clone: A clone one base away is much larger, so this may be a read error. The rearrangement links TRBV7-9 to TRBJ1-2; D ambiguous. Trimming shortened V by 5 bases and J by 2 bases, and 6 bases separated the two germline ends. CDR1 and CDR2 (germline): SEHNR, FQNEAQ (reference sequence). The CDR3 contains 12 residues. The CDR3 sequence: CASSNRNYGYTF. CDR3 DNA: TGTGCCAGCAGCAATCGGAACTATGGCTACACCTTC.

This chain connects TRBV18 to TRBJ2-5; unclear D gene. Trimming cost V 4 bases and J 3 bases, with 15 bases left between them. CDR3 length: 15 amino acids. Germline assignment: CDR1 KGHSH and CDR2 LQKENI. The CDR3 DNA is TGTGCCAGCTCACTTGAACTCGGAACAGAAGAGACCCAGTACTTC. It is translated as CASSLELGTEETQYF.

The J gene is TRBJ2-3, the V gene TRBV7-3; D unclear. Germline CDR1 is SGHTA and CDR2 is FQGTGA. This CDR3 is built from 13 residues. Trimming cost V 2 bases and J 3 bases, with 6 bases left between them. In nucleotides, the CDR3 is TGTGCCAGCAGCTTACTAGGAACAGATACGCAGTATTTT. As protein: CASSLLGTDTQYF.

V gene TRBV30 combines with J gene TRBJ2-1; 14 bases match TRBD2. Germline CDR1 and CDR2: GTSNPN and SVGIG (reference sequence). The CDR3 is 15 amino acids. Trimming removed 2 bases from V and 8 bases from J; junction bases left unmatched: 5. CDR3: CAWSSGTSGSDEQFF. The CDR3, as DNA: TGTGCCTGGAGTTCCGGGACTAGCGGGAGCGATGAGCAGTTCTTC. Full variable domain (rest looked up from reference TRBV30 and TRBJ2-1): SQTIHQWPATLVQPVGSPLSLECTVEGTSNPNLYWYRQAAGRGLQLLFYSVGIGQISSEVPQNLSASRPQDRQFILSSKKLLLSDSGFYLCAWSSGTSGSDEQFFGPGTRLTVL.

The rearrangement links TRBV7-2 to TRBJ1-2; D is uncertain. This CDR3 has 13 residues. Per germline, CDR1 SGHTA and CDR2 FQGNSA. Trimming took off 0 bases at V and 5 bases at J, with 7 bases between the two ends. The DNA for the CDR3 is TGTGCCAGCAGCTTAGCTCAGGCTTATGGCTACACCTTC. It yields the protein CASSLAQAYGYTF.

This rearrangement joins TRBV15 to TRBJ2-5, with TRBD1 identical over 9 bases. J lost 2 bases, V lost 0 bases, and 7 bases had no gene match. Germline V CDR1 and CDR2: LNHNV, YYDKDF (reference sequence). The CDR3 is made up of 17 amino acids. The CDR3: CATSREGGGTGQETQYF. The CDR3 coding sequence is TGTGCCACCAGCAGAGAGGGAGGCGGGACAGGGCAAGAGACCCAGTACTTC.

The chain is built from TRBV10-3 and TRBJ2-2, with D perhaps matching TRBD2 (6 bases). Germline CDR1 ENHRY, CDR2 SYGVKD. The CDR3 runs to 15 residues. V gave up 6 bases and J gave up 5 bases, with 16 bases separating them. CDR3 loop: CAIRPWRDLTGELFF. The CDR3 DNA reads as TGTGCCATCAGGCCCTGGCGGGATTTGACCGGGGAGCTGTTTTTT.

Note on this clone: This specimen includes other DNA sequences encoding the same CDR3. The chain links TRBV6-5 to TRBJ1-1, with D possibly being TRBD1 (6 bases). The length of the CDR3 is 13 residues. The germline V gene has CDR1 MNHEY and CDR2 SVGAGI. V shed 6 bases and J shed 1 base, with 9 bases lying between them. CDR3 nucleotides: TGTGCCAGCAGCCTACAGGGGAACACTGAAGCTTTCTTT. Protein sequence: CASSLQGNTEAFF.

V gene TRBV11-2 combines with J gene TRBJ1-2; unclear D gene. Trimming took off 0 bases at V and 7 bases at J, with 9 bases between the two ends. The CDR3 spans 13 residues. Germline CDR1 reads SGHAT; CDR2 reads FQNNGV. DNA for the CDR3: TGTGCCAGCAGCTTAGAGGAGTTCTCTGGCTACACCTTC. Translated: CASSLEEFSGYTF.

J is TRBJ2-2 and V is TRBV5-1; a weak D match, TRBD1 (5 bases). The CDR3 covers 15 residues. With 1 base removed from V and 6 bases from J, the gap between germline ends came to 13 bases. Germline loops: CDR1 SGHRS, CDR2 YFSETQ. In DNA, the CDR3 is TGCGCCAGCAGCTTGACAGGAATGGACGCCGGGGAGCTGTTTTTT. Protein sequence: CASSLTGMDAGELFF.